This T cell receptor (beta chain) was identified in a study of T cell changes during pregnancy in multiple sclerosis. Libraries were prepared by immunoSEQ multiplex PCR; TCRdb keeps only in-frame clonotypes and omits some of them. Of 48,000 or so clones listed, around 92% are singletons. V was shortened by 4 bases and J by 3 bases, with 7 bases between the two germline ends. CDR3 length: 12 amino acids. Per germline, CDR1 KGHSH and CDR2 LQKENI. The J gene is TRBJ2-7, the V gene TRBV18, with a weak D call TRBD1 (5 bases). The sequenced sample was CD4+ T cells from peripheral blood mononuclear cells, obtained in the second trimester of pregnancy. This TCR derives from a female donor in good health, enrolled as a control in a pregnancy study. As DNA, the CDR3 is TGTGCCAGCTCACGAGACAGCTACGAGCAGTACTTC. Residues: CASSRDSYEQYF.